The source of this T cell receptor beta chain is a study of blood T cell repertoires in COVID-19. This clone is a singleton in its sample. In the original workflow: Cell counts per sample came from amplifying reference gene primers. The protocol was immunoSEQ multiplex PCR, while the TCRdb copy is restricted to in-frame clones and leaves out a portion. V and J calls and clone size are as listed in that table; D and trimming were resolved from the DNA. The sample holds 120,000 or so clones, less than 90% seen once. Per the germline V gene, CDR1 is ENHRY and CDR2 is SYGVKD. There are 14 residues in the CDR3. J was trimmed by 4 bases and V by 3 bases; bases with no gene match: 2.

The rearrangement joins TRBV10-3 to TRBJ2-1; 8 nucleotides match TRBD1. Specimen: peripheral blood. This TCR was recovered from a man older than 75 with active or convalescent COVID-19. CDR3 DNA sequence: TGTGCCATCAGTGAAACAGGGGGTTACAATGAGCAGTTCTTC. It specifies CAISETGGYNEQFF.